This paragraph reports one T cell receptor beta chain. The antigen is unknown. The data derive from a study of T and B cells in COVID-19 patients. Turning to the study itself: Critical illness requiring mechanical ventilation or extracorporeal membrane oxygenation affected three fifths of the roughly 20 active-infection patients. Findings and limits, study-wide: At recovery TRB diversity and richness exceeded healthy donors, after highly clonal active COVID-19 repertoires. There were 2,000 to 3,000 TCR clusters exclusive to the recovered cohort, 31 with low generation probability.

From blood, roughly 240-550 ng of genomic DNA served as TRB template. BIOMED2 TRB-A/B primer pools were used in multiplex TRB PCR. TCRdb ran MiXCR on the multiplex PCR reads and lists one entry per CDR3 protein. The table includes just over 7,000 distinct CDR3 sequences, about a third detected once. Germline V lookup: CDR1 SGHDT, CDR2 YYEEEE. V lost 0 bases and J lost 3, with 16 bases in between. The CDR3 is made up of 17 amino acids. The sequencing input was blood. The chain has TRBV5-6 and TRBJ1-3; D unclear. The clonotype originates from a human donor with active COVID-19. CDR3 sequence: CASSLAKGRESGNTIYF. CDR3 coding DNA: TGTGCCAGCAGCTTGGCCAAGGGTCGGGAGAGTGGAAACACCATATATTTT.